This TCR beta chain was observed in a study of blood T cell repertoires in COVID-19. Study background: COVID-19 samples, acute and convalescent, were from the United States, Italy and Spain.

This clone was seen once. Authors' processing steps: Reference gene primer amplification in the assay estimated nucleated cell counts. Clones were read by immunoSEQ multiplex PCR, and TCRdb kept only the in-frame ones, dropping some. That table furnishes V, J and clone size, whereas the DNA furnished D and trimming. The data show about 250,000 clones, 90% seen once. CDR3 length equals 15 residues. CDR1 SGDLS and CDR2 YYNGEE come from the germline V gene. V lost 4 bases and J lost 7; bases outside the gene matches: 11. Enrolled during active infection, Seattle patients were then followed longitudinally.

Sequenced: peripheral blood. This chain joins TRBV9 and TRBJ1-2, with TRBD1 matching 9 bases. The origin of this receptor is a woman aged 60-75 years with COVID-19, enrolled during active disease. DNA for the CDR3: TGTGCCAGCAGCAGAGAGACAGGGGGATCCTCTGGCTACACCTTC. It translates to CASSRETGGSSGYTF.